This is a list of T cell receptor beta chains from one sample in a study of low-dose radiotherapy and immunotherapy resistance in tumors. MiXCR, run by TCRdb on the reads, gives a single entry per CDR3 protein. The repertoire holds 100,000 or so distinct CDR3 sequences, with under 25% as singletons. The specimen comprised PBMCs, sampled after low-dose radiotherapy plus immunotherapy. Source of these receptors: a male donor with prostate cancer. The CDR3 runs from the conserved cysteine through the conserved F or W. The order of the fields is V gene, J gene, clone size, D gene, CDR3 protein, CDR3 DNA. The D gene is left open where the match is weak. Clone size appears in some rows only: once, few, many, or a class for an expanded clone.

V gene: TRBV14; J gene: TRBJ2-7; clone size: few; D gene: -; CDR3 protein: CASSQGVGYEQYF; CDR3 DNA: TGTGCCAGCAGCCAGGGGGTAGGCTACGAGCAGTACTTC
V gene: TRBV9; J gene: TRBJ2-1; clone size: many; D gene: -; CDR3 protein: CASSAEGGGSYNEQFF; CDR3 DNA: TGTGCCAGCAGCGCTGAAGGGGGGGGTTCCTACAATGAGCAGTTCTTC
V gene: TRBV29-1; J gene: TRBJ1-5; clone size: -; D gene: TRBD1; CDR3 protein: CSVTGGPNQPQHF; CDR3 DNA: TGCAGCGTAACAGGGGGCCCCAATCAGCCCCAGCATTTT
V gene: TRBV7-6; J gene: TRBJ2-7; clone size: many; D gene: -; CDR3 protein: CASSFGPAEQYF; CDR3 DNA: TGTGCCAGCAGCTTTGGGCCCGCGGAGCAGTACTTC
V gene: TRBV4-1; J gene: TRBJ2-6; clone size: many; D gene: TRBD1; CDR3 protein: CASSQDASGTGDLGGANVLTF; CDR3 DNA: TGCGCCAGCAGCCAAGACGCATCGGGGACAGGCGACCTCGGTGGGGCCAACGTCCTGACTTTC
V gene: TRBV10-3; J gene: TRBJ2-5; clone size: many; D gene: TRBD2; CDR3 protein: CAISESALAGSKTQYF; CDR3 DNA: TGTGCCATCAGTGAGTCGGCCCTAGCGGGGTCCAAGACCCAGTACTTC
V gene: TRBV11-2; J gene: TRBJ2-1; clone size: many; D gene: -; CDR3 protein: CASSLDPLNNEQFF; CDR3 DNA: TGTGCCAGCAGCTTAGATCCCCTTAACAATGAGCAGTTCTTC
V gene: TRBV11-2; J gene: TRBJ2-7; clone size: many; D gene: TRBD2; CDR3 protein: CASSYGTSGNSYEQYF; CDR3 DNA: TGTGCCAGCAGCTACGGGACTAGCGGGAACTCCTACGAGCAGTACTTC
V gene: TRBV2; J gene: TRBJ2-7; clone size: many; D gene: -; CDR3 protein: CASSEGDYEQYF; CDR3 DNA: TGTGCCAGCAGTGAGGGGGACTACGAGCAGTACTTC
V gene: TRBV11-2; J gene: TRBJ2-7; clone size: -; D gene: -; CDR3 protein: CASSWSTAYEQYF; CDR3 DNA: TGTGCCAGCAGCTGGTCAACAGCTTACGAGCAGTACTTC
V gene: TRBV12-3/TRBV12-4; J gene: TRBJ1-2; clone size: -; D gene: -; CDR3 protein: CASSPSPGLTFPNYGYTF; CDR3 DNA: TGTGCCAGCAGTCCGTCCCCCGGCCTCACTTTTCCAAACTATGGCTACACCTTC
V gene: TRBV6-4; J gene: TRBJ2-3; clone size: -; D gene: -; CDR3 protein: CASSDLAGTDTQYF; CDR3 DNA: TGTGCCAGCAGTGACTTGGCCGGCACAGATACGCAGTATTTT
V gene: TRBV28; J gene: TRBJ2-7; clone size: -; D gene: TRBD2; CDR3 protein: CASSLFGPRGADEQYF; CDR3 DNA: TGTGCCAGCAGTCTCTTCGGGCCGCGGGGGGCCGACGAGCAGTACTTC
V gene: TRBV10-3; J gene: TRBJ2-3; clone size: many; D gene: -; CDR3 protein: CAIRPPLADTQYF; CDR3 DNA: TGTGCCATCAGGCCTCCTTTGGCAGATACGCAGTATTTT
V gene: TRBV7-9; J gene: TRBJ2-2; clone size: many; D gene: -; CDR3 protein: CASSLFGTGGDTGELFF; CDR3 DNA: TGTGCCAGCAGCTTGTTCGGAACAGGGGGGGACACCGGGGAGCTGTTTTTT
V gene: TRBV27; J gene: TRBJ2-7; clone size: -; D gene: -; CDR3 protein: CASSLVHGQRAYEQYF; CDR3 DNA: TGTGCCAGCAGTCTCGTCCACGGACAGCGGGCCTACGAGCAGTACTTC
V gene: TRBV5-1; J gene: TRBJ2-1; clone size: many; D gene: -; CDR3 protein: CASSLGQPGGLYNEQFF; CDR3 DNA: TGCGCCAGCAGCTTGGGCCAACCCGGGGGACTCTACAATGAGCAGTTCTTC